The clone carrying this T cell receptor beta chain was seen more than once but under ten times. The sample originates from a study of OX40 agonist ivuxolimab in advanced cancers. Some clones are missing from TCRdb's copy, which holds only in-frame ones; the method was immunoSEQ multiplex PCR. This sample has some 74,000 clones, with approximately 83% found just once. This CDR3 is built from 13 residues. Between the trimmed V and J ends, which lost 3 bases and 5 bases, there was a span of 13 bases. In germline, CDR1 is GTSNPN, CDR2 SVGIG (reference sequence). This sequence was found in an adult with an advanced solid tumor such as melanoma, head and neck, liver or kidney cancer. This sample comprised CD4+ or CD8+ T cells sorted from blood, obtained in a trial of the OX40 agonist ivuxolimab. The chain recombines TRBV30 with TRBJ2-5, with D perhaps given as TRBD1 or TRBD2 (6 bases each). CDR3 nucleotide sequence: TGTGCCTGGAGGCCGGGGGCCGGGGAGACCCAGTACTTC. Translation: CAWRPGAGETQYF.